This T cell receptor beta chain was obtained from a study of beta chain features in type 1 diabetes. Broader study findings: The cDNA sequencing approach could over-represent high-TCR-expressing cells. The question left open here concerned HLA type influencing TCRB rearrangement. Among patients with Type 1 diabetes, TCRB CDR3s were moderately but significantly shorter in every one of the four CD4+ subsets. The naive, central memory and Treg TCRB repertoires of patients appeared to be more similar to one another than those of healthy donors.

Comments on this clone: Its target is not known.

Since all of the isolated RNA was reverse transcribed, expressed TCRB transcripts were what got sequenced. This table comes from immunoSEQ multiplex PCR, and its TCRdb copy is limited to in-frame clones, with some not included. Found here are 93,000 or so clones, 25% to 35% of them singletons; the top ten hold roughly 0.5%. Cells sorted by CD45RO/CCR7/CD25/CD127/CD95/CD27 comprised CD4+ naive, central memory, regulatory and stem cell-like memory cells. The sample comprised central memory CD4+ T cells from blood. The origin of this receptor is a woman under 30 with type 1 diabetes.

Written as DNA, the CDR3 is TGTGCCAGCAGCTTGGGACAGTTAGACACAGATACGCAGTATTTT. Amino acid sequence: CASSLGQLDTDTQYF. The rearrangement uses TRBV7-3 and TRBJ2-3; TRBD1 agrees at 7 bases. In germline, CDR1 is SGHTA, CDR2 FQGTGA. Unmatched junction bases numbered 5, after V lost 3 bases and J lost 2 bases. The CDR3 sequence is 15 residues long.